The clone carrying this T cell receptor (beta chain) was seen many times. Its specificity is not known. This sample was included in a study of T cells in Graves' hyperthyroidism and ophthalmopathy. Study as a whole: Peripheral blood was taken when the disease was first diagnosed, before any treatment began. Notes on the study in general: A model built on 13 V-J features separated ophthalmopathy from stable hyperthyroidism.

Researchers took RNA transcripts and amplified the TCR beta CDR3 regions from them. HTBI primers were the set used in a first-round RT-PCR of the TCR CDR3. Using its own MiXCR run on the multiplex PCR reads, TCRdb lists one record per CDR3 protein. Counted here are 250,000 to 350,000 distinct CDR3 sequences, roughly 22% occurring once; the ten biggest clones make up about 60%. Active moderate-to-severe ophthalmopathy, Clinical Activity Score at least 3, NOSPECS at least 4, under 3 months' duration. Based on clinical symptoms, serum thyroxine and TRAb, thyroid ultrasound and orbital computed tomography, diagnoses were reached. In germline, CDR1 is SGDLS, CDR2 YYNGEE. V lost 1 base to trimming and J lost 0 bases, with 11 bases between them. This CDR3 region has 15 residues.

The genes are TRBV9 and TRBJ2-7, with no clear D. The receptor's source is a man aged 25-45 years with Graves' ophthalmopathy. Sequences were obtained from blood. The CDR3 sequence: CASSVSPDTSYEQYF. CDR3 coding DNA: TGTGCCAGCAGCGTATCCCCTGACACCTCCTACGAGCAGTACTTC. The whole variable domain, filled in from reference TRBV9 and TRBJ2-7, reads DSGVTQTPKHLITATGQRVTLRCSPRSGDLSVYWYQQSLDQGLQFLIQYYNGEERAKGNILERFSAQQFPDLHSELNLSSLELGDSALYFCASSVSPDTSYEQYFGPGTRLTVT.